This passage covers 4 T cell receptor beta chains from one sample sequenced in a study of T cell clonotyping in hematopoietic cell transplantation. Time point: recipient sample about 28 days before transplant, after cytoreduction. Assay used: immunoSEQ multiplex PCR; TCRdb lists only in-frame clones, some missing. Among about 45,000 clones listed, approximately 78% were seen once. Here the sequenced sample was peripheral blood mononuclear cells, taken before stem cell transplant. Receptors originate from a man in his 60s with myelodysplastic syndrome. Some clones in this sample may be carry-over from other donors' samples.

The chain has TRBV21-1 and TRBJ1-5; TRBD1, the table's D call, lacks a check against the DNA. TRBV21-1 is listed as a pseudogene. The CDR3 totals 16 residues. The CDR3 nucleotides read TGTGCCAGCCGGTGGACACAGGGCCTTTACAATCAGCCCCAGCATTTT. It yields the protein CASRWTQGLYNQPQHF.

The CDR3, as DNA: TGCGCCAGCAGTCGGACCGGGACAGGGCTTTCTGGGGCCAACGTCCTGACTTTC. This gives the protein CASSRTGTGLSGANVLTF. The V and J genes are TRBV5-1 and TRBJ2-6; 9 positions match TRBD1. Germline V CDR1 and CDR2: SGHRS, YFSETQ. This CDR3 region has 18 residues. Germline trimming cut 5 bases from V and 1 base from J; bases unmatched to any gene: 10.

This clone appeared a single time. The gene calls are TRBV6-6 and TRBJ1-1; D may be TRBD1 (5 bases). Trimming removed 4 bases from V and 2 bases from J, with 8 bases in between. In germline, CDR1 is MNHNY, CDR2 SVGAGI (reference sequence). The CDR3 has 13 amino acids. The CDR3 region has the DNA TGTGCCAGCAGTTTCCAGGGAAACACTGAAGCTTTCTTT. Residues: CASSFQGNTEAFF.

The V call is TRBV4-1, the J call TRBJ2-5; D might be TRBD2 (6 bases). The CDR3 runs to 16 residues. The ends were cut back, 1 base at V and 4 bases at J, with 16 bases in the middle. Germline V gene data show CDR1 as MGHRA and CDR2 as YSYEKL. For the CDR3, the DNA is TGCGCCAGCAGCCAAGGGACCCGGGAGAATGTAGAGACCCAGTACTTC. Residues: CASSQGTRENVETQYF.